A single sample gave rise to the 27 T cell receptor beta chains below, sequenced in a study of cytomegalovirus exposure and HLA in healthy donors. Amplification used 60 Vbeta primers and 13 Jbeta primers. TCRdb's table, derived via immunoSEQ multiplex PCR, lists solely in-frame clones and lacks some. Of fewer than 140,000 clones detected, roughly four fifths appear once; the ten largest clones hold 5% to 7%. Sequenced input: PBMCs. Source of these receptors: a woman in her forties or fifties in good health and CMV-seropositive.

The chain is built from TRBV7-2 and TRBJ2-5; 10 positions agree with TRBD2. This CDR3 has 15 residues. V was clipped by 4 bases and J by 1 base; unmatched bases: 3. Germline V CDR1 and CDR2: SGHTA, FQGNSA. CDR3 DNA sequence: TGTGCCAGCAGCTATCTAGCGGGGGCCCAAGAGACCCAGTACTTC. It encodes CASSYLAGAQETQYF.

This clone showed up many times. The DNA for the CDR3 is TGTGCCAGCAGCTGGACTGCCGACTCCTACGAGCAGTACTTC. Translating gives CASSWTADSYEQYF. This chain links TRBV6-5 with TRBJ2-7, with TRBD2 as a possible D gene (5 bases). The CDR3 totals 14 residues. Trimming took 6 bases from V and 0 from J, leaving 12 bases between them. The germline CDR1 and CDR2 sequences are MNHEY and SVGAGI.

This rearrangement joins TRBV10-3 to TRBJ2-3; 10 bases align to TRBD1. CDR1 is ENHRY, CDR2 SYGVKD, per germline. The CDR3 is 14 residues long. The junction had 0 bases not matched to a gene; V was cut back by 6 bases and J by 0 bases. CDR3 region: CAIRGQGSTDTQYF. CDR3 DNA: TGTGCCATCAGGGGACAGGGGAGCACAGATACGCAGTATTTT.

The chain couples TRBV28 to TRBJ1-2; D perhaps matches TRBD1 (5 bases). The germline V gene has CDR1 MDHEN and CDR2 SYDVKM. The CDR3 is made up of 14 amino acids. V lost 5 bases and J lost 5, with 15 bases in between. The DNA of the CDR3 is TGTGCCAGCAGTCCTGGGCCCAGGGAATATGGCTACACCTTC. Protein product: CASSPGPREYGYTF.

The rearrangement uses TRBV29-1 and TRBJ2-7, with D possibly being TRBD1 (6 bases). V lost 5 bases and J 1 base, leaving 12 bases between the germline ends. The germline V gene encodes CDR1 SQVTM and CDR2 ANQGSEA. The CDR3 runs to 13 residues. Here the CDR3 reads CSVLGADSYEQYF. In nucleotides, the CDR3 is TGCAGCGTTCTGGGGGCCGATTCCTACGAGCAGTACTTC.

This chain connects TRBV30 to TRBJ1-5; D is possibly TRBD1 (5 bases). Germline CDR1 and CDR2: GTSNPN and SVGIG (reference sequence). The CDR3 has 14 residues. The V end was cut by 2 bases, the J end by 4 bases, with 12 bases between. CDR3 amino acids: CAWSPLGPNQPQHF. The CDR3, as DNA: TGTGCCTGGAGTCCCTTGGGGCCAAATCAGCCCCAGCATTTT.

Here the CDR3 DNA reads TGTGCCAGCAGGCGAGGACAGCCGAACACTGAAGCTTTCTTT. It translates to CASRRGQPNTEAFF. The chain employs TRBV2 and TRBJ1-1; D may be TRBD1 (6 bases). Per the germline V gene, CDR1 is SNHLY and CDR2 is FYNNEI. This CDR3 region has 14 residues. V was clipped by 6 bases and J by 1 base, with 12 bases between them. Using reference TRBV2 and TRBJ1-1 for the parts outside the CDR3, the full variable domain is EPEVTQTPSHQVTQMGQEVILRCVPISNHLYFYWYRQILGQKVEFLVSFYNNEISEKSEIFDDQFSVERPDGSNFTLKIRSTKLEDSAMYFCASRRGQPNTEAFFGQGTRLTVV.

The rearrangement joins TRBV7-2 to TRBJ1-1; D might be TRBD1 (5 bases). The CDR3 has 16 residues. Germline V lookup: CDR1 SGHTA, CDR2 FQGNSA. V was shortened by 1 base and J by 0 bases, with 12 bases between the two germline ends. This CDR3 is CASSLGSGYMNTEAFF. Here the CDR3 DNA reads TGTGCCAGCAGCTTAGGGTCAGGGTACATGAACACTGAAGCTTTCTTT.

The rearrangement links TRBV6-5 to TRBJ2-5; D gene unclear. V lost 0 bases, J lost 7 bases, and 15 bases lay in between. Looked up from germline, CDR1 is MNHEY and CDR2 is SVGAGI. The CDR3 loop spans 15 amino acids. The chain's CDR3 is CASSYSNSGLGTQYF. The CDR3 DNA reads as TGTGCCAGCAGTTACTCGAATTCGGGTTTAGGGACCCAGTACTTC.

This clone appeared a single time. The rearrangement uses TRBV11-2 and TRBJ2-5, with D perhaps matching TRBD2 (5 bases). This CDR3 has 15 residues. The V gene lost 5 bases and the J gene lost 5 bases, with 18 bases spanning the gap. Per the germline V gene, CDR1 is SGHAT and CDR2 is FQNNGV. The CDR3 spells CASSPGTRGDETQYF. The CDR3 DNA is TGTGCCAGCAGCCCCGGTACTAGAGGTGATGAGACCCAGTACTTC.

This clone was detected only once. The chain joins TRBV5-1 to TRBJ1-4; 7 bases map to TRBD1. Germline V gene data show CDR1 as SGHRS and CDR2 as YFSETQ. This CDR3 contains 15 residues. With V trimmed by 5 bases and J by 4 bases, 8 bases remained unmatched. The CDR3 DNA follows: TGCGCCAGCAGTCCTGAGACAGGGATTAATGAAAAACTGTTTTTT. Protein sequence: CASSPETGINEKLFF.

This chain connects TRBV5-1 to TRBJ2-2; TRBD2 aligns across 10 bases. CDR1 is SGHRS, CDR2 YFSETQ, per germline. The CDR3 is 21 residues long. With 3 bases clipped from V and 8 bases from J, the junction kept 25 bases outside the gene matches. The CDR3 DNA is TGCGCCAGCAGCTCATTAGCGGGGGGCCTCGTAACGACCAACACCGGGGGGGAGCTGTTTTTT. Protein sequence: CASSSLAGGLVTTNTGGELFF.

The CDR3 spells CASSPPEDSRTEAFF. The CDR3 DNA reads TGTGCCAGCAGTCCACCGGAGGACTCGAGAACTGAAGCTTTCTTT. This chain connects TRBV28 to TRBJ1-1; D is uncertain. CDR3 length: 15 residues. V was cut by 5 bases and J by 5 bases, with 18 bases left in between. CDR1 and CDR2 from the germline V gene are MDHEN and SYDVKM.

The chain has TRBV6-6 and TRBJ1-2, with no clear D. V lost 3 bases and J lost 3, with 8 bases in between. The germline V gene has CDR1 MNHNY and CDR2 SVGAGI (reference sequence). This CDR3 is 13 amino acids long. As DNA, the CDR3 is TGTGCCAGCAGTTATGAGTTTGACTATGGCTACACCTTC. Its protein is CASSYEFDYGYTF.

V gene TRBV7-8 combines with J gene TRBJ1-2, with 8 nucleotides matching TRBD1. Germline V gene lookup returns CDR1 SGHVS and CDR2 FQNEAQ. This CDR3 has 15 amino acids. V was pared by 5 bases and J by 5 bases, with 10 bases of the junction left unmatched. The CDR3 DNA sequence: TGTGCCAGCAGCCCCGGGACAGGACGGCTATATGGCTACACCTTC. Translated, it gives CASSPGTGRLYGYTF. Drawing the rest from reference TRBV7-8 and TRBJ1-2, the complete variable domain is GAGVSQSPRYKVAKRGQDVALRCDPISGHVSLFWYQQALGQGPEFLTYFQNEAQLDKSGLPSDRFFAERPEGSVSTLKIQRTQQEDSAVYLCASSPGTGRLYGYTFGSGTRLTVV.

The chain links TRBV7-2 to TRBJ2-7; no clear D. Trimming removed 1 base from V and 3 bases from J, with 7 bases in between. Germline-derived CDR1 and CDR2 are SGHTA and FQGNSA. The CDR3 sequence is 13 residues long. CDR3 nucleotide sequence: TGTGCCAGCAGCTTAGTTCCGGGCTACGAGCAGTACTTC. Translation: CASSLVPGYEQYF.

The CDR3 here is CAIRGGGIYGYTF. The CDR3 DNA follows: TGTGCCATTCGTGGGGGAGGTATCTATGGCTACACCTTC. The rearrangement links TRBV10-3 to TRBJ1-2; maybe TRBD1 (5 bases). Germline V gene data show CDR1 as ENHRY and CDR2 as SYGVKD. Between the trimmed V and J ends, which lost 9 bases and 4 bases, there was a span of 15 bases. CDR3 length: 13 residues.

J is TRBJ1-5 and V is TRBV18; 7 bases fit TRBD1. Trimming took 1 base from V and 5 from J; bases not matched to a gene: 11. Germline V gene sequence: CDR1 KGHSH, CDR2 LQKENI. CDR3 length: 17 amino acids. The CDR3, as DNA: TGTGCCAGCTCACCACTCGGGCCAGGGGGGATTTATCAGCCCCAGCATTTT. Protein: CASSPLGPGGIYQPQHF.

This chain uses TRBV2 with TRBJ2-7, with TRBD1 matching over 9 bases. Germline trimming cut 11 bases from V and 3 bases from J; bases unmatched to any gene: 2. The V gene's germline CDR1 is SNHLY and CDR2 FYNNEI. The CDR3 extends over 11 amino acids. Written as DNA, the CDR3 is TGTGCCGGGGGACAGGGCTACGAGCAGTACTTC. It codes for CAGGQGYEQYF.

V usage is TRBV7-2 and J usage is TRBJ1-5; 8 nucleotides line up with TRBD1. This CDR3 is 17 amino acids long. CDR1 is SGHTA and CDR2 is FQGNSA in the germline V gene. The V gene end was trimmed by 4 bases and the J gene end by 6 bases; junction bases not matched to a gene: 14. The CDR3 here is CASSSGGGRGPGQPQHF. Here the CDR3 DNA reads TGTGCCAGCAGCTCAGGGGGGGGCAGGGGGCCTGGTCAGCCCCAGCATTTT.

V is TRBV5-6 and J is TRBJ1-5, with D maybe TRBD1 (5 bases). Trimming removed 6 bases from V and 6 bases from J, with 13 bases in between. The CDR3 totals 13 residues. Germline lookup yields CDR1 SGHDT and CDR2 YYEEEE. The DNA for the CDR3 is TGTGCCAGCACCCGGGGGGTAAGTCAGCCCCAGCATTTT. Amino acids: CASTRGVSQPQHF.

The chain uses TRBV4-1 and TRBJ2-1, with TRBD1 as a possible D gene (5 bases). The CDR3 is 14 amino acids. Trimming took off 2 bases at V and 8 bases at J, with 13 bases between the two ends. Germline V CDR1 and CDR2: MGHRA, YSYEKL. CDR3 coding DNA: TGCGCCAGCAGCCAACGGCAGGGTATAGATGAGCAGTTCTTC. Translated, it gives CASSQRQGIDEQFF.

The V call is TRBV10-3, the J call TRBJ2-2; D possibly corresponds to TRBD1 (5 bases). This CDR3 has 15 residues. V lost 0 bases to trimming and J lost 3 bases, with 8 bases between them. Germline CDR1 ENHRY, CDR2 SYGVKD. CDR3 DNA sequence: TGTGCCATCAGTGAGTCAAGACAGTACACCGGGGAGCTGTTTTTT. It is translated as CAISESRQYTGELFF.

In its sample, this clone was seen a few times. V gene TRBV18 combines with J gene TRBJ1-1; D uncertain. CDR3 length equals 14 residues. Trimming stripped 1 base from V and 0 bases from J, with 6 bases between. Germline V gives CDR1 KGHSH, CDR2 LQKENI. DNA of the CDR3: TGTGCCAGCTCACCACTGTCCATGAACACTGAAGCTTTCTTT. Translated, it gives CASSPLSMNTEAFF.

The chain links TRBV28 to TRBJ1-2, with D perhaps TRBD1 (6 bases). Per the germline V gene, CDR1 is MDHEN and CDR2 is SYDVKM. This CDR3 spans 15 amino acids. Trimming removed 3 bases at V and 4 bases at J, with 15 bases between. DNA for the CDR3: TGTGCCAGCAGTTTGTCCTCCTGGGGGCCCTATGGCTACACCTTC. Amino acids: CASSLSSWGPYGYTF.

This clone was recorded a few times. This chain uses TRBV5-5 with TRBJ1-5; 7 bases match TRBD1. The CDR3 has 17 residues. Germline assignment: CDR1 SGHKS and CDR2 YYEKEE (reference sequence). J gave up 0 bases and V 4 bases, and 10 bases lay outside the gene matches. CDR3 amino acids: CASSPGQDLYSNQPQHF. Here the CDR3 DNA reads TGTGCCAGCAGCCCCGGACAGGACCTTTATAGCAATCAGCCCCAGCATTTT.

The V and J genes are TRBV11-2 and TRBJ2-3; 16 bases line up with TRBD2. CDR1 SGHAT and CDR2 FQNNGV come from the germline V gene. J lost 4 bases, V lost 3 bases, and 1 base had no gene match. The length of the CDR3 is 16 residues. This CDR3 is CASSFGTSGGADTQYF. CDR3 DNA sequence: TGTGCCAGCAGCTTCGGGACTAGCGGGGGGGCAGATACGCAGTATTTT.